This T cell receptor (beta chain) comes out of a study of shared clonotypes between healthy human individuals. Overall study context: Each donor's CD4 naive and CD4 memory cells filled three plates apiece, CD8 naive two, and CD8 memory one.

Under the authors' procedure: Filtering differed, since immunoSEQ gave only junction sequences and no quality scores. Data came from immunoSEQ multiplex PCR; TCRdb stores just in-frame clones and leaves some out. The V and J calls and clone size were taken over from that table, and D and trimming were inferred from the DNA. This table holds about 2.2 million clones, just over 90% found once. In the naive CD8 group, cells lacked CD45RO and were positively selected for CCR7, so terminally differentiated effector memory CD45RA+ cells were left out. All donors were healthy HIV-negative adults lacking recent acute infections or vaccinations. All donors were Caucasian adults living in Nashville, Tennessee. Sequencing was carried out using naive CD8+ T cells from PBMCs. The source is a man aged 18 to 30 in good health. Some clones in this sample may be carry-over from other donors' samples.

The CDR3 DNA reads TGTGCCAGCAGCGAGAGGGGAATCGCGGGGGAAGCTTTCTTT. Its translation: CASSERGIAGEAFF. V gene TRBV9 combines with J gene TRBJ1-1, with TRBD1 as a possible D gene (5 bases). Germline CDR1 SGDLS, CDR2 YYNGEE. V was clipped by 3 bases and J by 8 bases, with 17 bases between them. This CDR3 comprises 14 residues.